These 2 T cell receptor beta chains came from one sample sequenced in a study of shared clonotypes between healthy human individuals (dated by TCRdb to 2019 to 2021). Libraries came from the immunoSEQ multiplex PCR assay. Entries here come from immuneACCESS through TCRdb and include only in-frame sequences with V and J called. Some clones fail to appear in such tables; in the studies checked, an unresolved V gene covers under half of the shortfall, and the cause of the remainder is unknown. The sample table shows some 360,000 clones, and 73% are seen once. About 10% of the sample goes to the ten largest clones. Sequenced sample: memory CD4+ T cells sorted from blood. The cell subset or site label for this specimen denotes: CD45RA-negative fraction. The receptors here all came from a man aged 25 to 40 in good health.

This rearrangement joins TRBV7-4 to TRBJ2-7, with 7 nucleotides matching TRBD1. The CDR3 loop spans 15 amino acids. Germline V gene data show CDR1 as SGHVT and CDR2 as SQSDAQ. The J segment lost 0 bases and the V segment lost 0 bases, leaving 2 bases of the junction unmatched. The chain's CDR3 is CASSLADRLSYEQYF. As DNA, the CDR3 is TGTGCCAGCAGCTTAGCGGACAGGCTCTCCTACGAGCAGTACTTC.

The chain recombines TRBV28 with TRBJ2-4; 7 nucleotides match TRBD1. The CDR3 totals 14 residues. The V gene end was trimmed by 5 bases and the J gene end by 7 bases; junction bases not matched to a gene: 8. Germline CDR1 and CDR2: MDHEN and SYDVKM. CDR3 in DNA: TGTGCCAGCAGTACAGGGGCATTAGAGAACATTCAGTACTTC. Amino acid sequence: CASSTGALENIQYF.